This TCR beta chain was recorded in a study of T cells in Graves' hyperthyroidism and ophthalmopathy. Pregnant or lactating patients were excluded, as were those with uncontrolled infection or other autoimmune disease. Orbital computed tomography, thyroid ultrasound, serum thyroxine and TRAb, and clinical symptoms together informed the diagnoses. General study findings and limits: Ophthalmopathy was told apart from stable hyperthyroidism by a 13 V-J model. Most thyroid clonotypes expanded above 0.001 were also detected in blood.

Worth noting for this clonotype: Its antigen is currently unknown.

Amplification of TCR beta CDR3 regions was performed using RNA transcripts as template. TCR CDR3 regions were first amplified by RT-PCR with HTBI primers. Each CDR3 protein gets one entry after TCRdb re-called the multiplex PCR reads with MiXCR. This table has over 500,000 distinct CDR3 sequences, around 16% appearing once. Germline V gene lookup returns CDR1 LNHNV and CDR2 YYDKDF (reference sequence). Trimming cost V 7 bases and J 5 bases; bases outside gene matches: 6. CDR3 length: 15 residues. Sequencing was done on a sample of blood. The receptor was derived from a woman in her 30s with Graves' ophthalmopathy. This sequence joins TRBV15 and TRBJ2-2; 11 bases are shared with TRBD2. The CDR3 sequence: CATNSGRARTGELFF. The DNA of the CDR3 is TGTGCCACCAATAGCGGGAGGGCCAGAACCGGGGAGCTGTTTTTT.